The rows below give T cell receptor beta chains drawn from one sample of a study of cytomegalovirus exposure and HLA in healthy donors. Assay: immunoSEQ multiplex PCR; the TCRdb copy retains only in-frame clones and omits some. The data hold approximately 180,000 clones, with around 82% observed a single time. The sample taken for sequencing was PBMCs. The receptor set was obtained from a young man in good health and CMV-seronegative. Each CDR3 is given with its conserved first and last residue. D genes are given only for firm matches. The size of a clone is reported for some rows only, either as once, few or many, or as a class for expanded clones.

V	J	D	size	CDR3	DNA
TRBV28	TRBJ2-1	TRBD2	-	CASISPSGLAGGYNEQFF	TGTGCCAGCATCTCCCCCTCGGGGTTAGCGGGAGGCTACAATGAGCAGTTCTTC
TRBV19	TRBJ2-7	-	-	CASSIGPQFLEQYF	TGTGCCAGTAGTATAGGGCCCCAATTCCTCGAGCAGTACTTC
TRBV11-3	TRBJ2-3	-	-	CASSLNSRGADTQYF	TGTGCCAGCAGCTTAAATAGCAGGGGCGCAGATACGCAGTATTTT
TRBV18	TRBJ2-1	TRBD2	-	CASSPQRTSQGEQFF	TGTGCCAGCTCACCACAACGGACTAGCCAGGGTGAGCAGTTCTTC
TRBV27	TRBJ2-7	TRBD1	-	CASSQGGHRHPYEQYF	TGTGCCAGCAGCCAAGGGGGCCACAGGCACCCATACGAGCAGTACTTC
TRBV27	TRBJ2-1	TRBD2	-	CASSLPSGGVSYNEQFF	TGTGCCAGCAGTTTACCTAGCGGGGGCGTCTCCTACAATGAGCAGTTCTTC
TRBV19	TRBJ2-7	TRBD2	-	CASSRGAGGNEQYF	TGTGCCAGTAGTCGGGGTGCGGGAGGGAACGAGCAGTACTTC
TRBV5-6	TRBJ2-1	-	-	CASSLARDIDNEQFF	TGTGCCAGCAGCTTGGCCCGGGACATTGATAATGAGCAGTTCTTC
TRBV6-8	TRBJ1-5	TRBD1	-	CASSYLLEAGTAEEEQPQHF	TGTGCCAGCAGTTACCTTCTGGAGGCCGGGACAGCGGAAGAGGAGCAGCCCCAGCATTTT
TRBV4-3	TRBJ1-3	-	few	CASSQEPTVSGNTIYF	TGCGCCAGCAGCCAAGAACCGACAGTCTCTGGAAACACCATATATTTT
TRBV10-3	TRBJ2-5	-	few	CAISELQREDQYF	TGTGCCATCAGTGAGCTCCAAAGGGAGGACCAGTACTTC
TRBV15	TRBJ1-5	-	few	CATSREAGGGNQPQHF	TGTGCCACCAGCAGAGAAGCAGGTGGCGGGAATCAGCCCCAGCATTTT
TRBV6-6	TRBJ2-4	TRBD1	-	CASSSLRQGFRNIQYF	TGTGCCAGCAGTTCACTTAGACAGGGTTTCAGAAACATTCAGTACTTC
TRBV29-1	TRBJ2-2	-	-	CSTGQANTGELFF	TGCAGCACAGGACAAGCGAACACCGGGGAGCTGTTTTTT
TRBV7-2	TRBJ2-1	TRBD2	-	CASSLNPPGTSGEQFF	TGTGCCAGCAGCTTAAACCCACCGGGGACTAGCGGTGAGCAGTTCTTC
TRBV28	TRBJ2-7	TRBD2	-	CASGNSGNPPKQYF	TGTGCCAGCGGAAATAGCGGGAACCCCCCGAAGCAGTACTTC
TRBV9	TRBJ1-2	-	-	CASIPGVRMIWYGYTF	TGTGCCAGCATCCCAGGGGTGCGGATGATTTGGTATGGCTACACCTTC
TRBV6-5	TRBJ2-1	TRBD1	-	CASSYLQGAPNEQFF	TGTGCCAGCAGTTACCTACAGGGGGCCCCCAATGAGCAGTTCTTC
TRBV6-4	TRBJ1-1	-	-	CASSVELNTEAFF	TGTGCCAGCAGTGTGGAGCTGAACACTGAAGCTTTCTTT
TRBV5-8	TRBJ2-5	TRBD1	-	CASSLGTTPGGTQYF	TGTGCCAGCAGCTTGGGGACAACCCCAGGGGGGACCCAGTACTTC
TRBV7-6	TRBJ2-7	-	-	CASSLARDYEQYF	TGTGCCAGCAGCTTAGCTAGAGATTACGAGCAGTACTTC
TRBV14	TRBJ2-3	-	-	CASSQEAGVTDTQYF	TGTGCCAGCAGCCAAGAGGCAGGCGTGACAGATACGCAGTATTTT
TRBV10-3	TRBJ1-2	TRBD1	-	CAISGTGRNYGYTF	TGTGCCATCAGCGGGACAGGGAGGAACTATGGCTACACCTTC
TRBV15	TRBJ2-3	TRBD2	-	CATSFIVLAGGDTQYF	TGTGCCACCAGCTTTATCGTGCTAGCGGGAGGAGATACGCAGTATTTT
TRBV7-9	TRBJ2-4	TRBD1	-	CASSSGQGFLAKNIQYF	TGTGCCAGCAGCTCGGGACAGGGTTTTCTAGCCAAAAACATTCAGTACTTC
TRBV6-5	TRBJ1-2	-	-	CASTYSGRGRYTF	TGTGCCAGCACCTACTCGGGCAGGGGTCGTTACACCTTC
TRBV28	TRBJ2-1	TRBD2	few	CASSSGTSGNYNEQFF	TGTGCCAGCAGCTCCGGGACTAGCGGTAATTACAATGAGCAGTTCTTC
TRBV4-2	TRBJ1-1	-	-	CASSQEPADTPADTEAFF	TGTGCCAGCAGCCAAGAACCGGCGGATACCCCCGCGGACACTGAAGCTTTCTTT
TRBV5-6	TRBJ1-2	TRBD1	-	CASSLNRGNYGYTF	TGTGCCAGCAGCTTGAACAGGGGTAACTATGGCTACACCTTC
TRBV7-3	TRBJ1-1	-	few	CASSLHGGLGRVTEAFF	TGTGCCAGCAGCCTACACGGGGGGCTGGGTCGTGTCACTGAAGCTTTCTTT
TRBV27	TRBJ1-5	TRBD1	-	CASSSRQGDQPQHF	TGTGCCAGCAGTTCCCGACAGGGAGATCAGCCCCAGCATTTT
TRBV7-2	TRBJ1-3	-	-	CASSLVSGNTIYF	TGTGCCAGCAGCTTAGTATCAGGGAACACCATATATTTT
TRBV7-8	TRBJ1-1	-	-	CASSLARNTEAFF	TGTGCCAGCAGCTTAGCGAGGAACACTGAAGCTTTCTTT
TRBV6-5	TRBJ2-7	TRBD1	few	CASSTDRGGYEQYF	TGTGCCAGCAGTACCGACAGGGGGGGATACGAGCAGTACTTC
TRBV7-2	TRBJ2-5	TRBD1	few	CASSLRGQQTQYF	TGTGCCAGCAGCTTACGGGGACAGCAGACCCAGTACTTC
TRBV4-1	TRBJ1-1	-	-	CASSPGGHNMNTEAFF	TGCGCCAGCAGCCCGGGGGGTCATAACATGAACACTGAAGCTTTCTTT
TRBV6-6	TRBJ1-4	-	-	CASSYTGREKLFF	TGTGCCAGCAGTTATACCGGTCGGGAAAAACTGTTTTTT
TRBV7-9	TRBJ2-5	TRBD2	-	CSSSLAQLRLAGGQGTQYF	TGTTCCAGCAGCTTAGCGCAATTGAGACTAGCGGGGGGGCAGGGGACCCAGTACTTC
TRBV11-2	TRBJ2-1	-	-	CASSLRTVLLEQFF	TGTGCCAGCAGCTTAAGGACTGTCCTTCTTGAGCAGTTCTTC
TRBV7-2	TRBJ2-5	TRBD2	few	CASSLAGLAGGETQYF	TGTGCCAGCAGCTTAGCGGGACTAGCGGGAGGAGAGACCCAGTACTTC